Below, 24 T cell receptor beta chains from the same sample are listed, as sequenced in a study of control samples from healthy donors and cancer patients. This table comes from immunoSEQ multiplex PCR, and its TCRdb copy is limited to in-frame clones, with some not included. The sample yields about 92,000 clones, roughly 86% seen once. The source material was blood. The receptors derive from a woman in her sixties or seventies in good health.

This clone is a singleton in its sample. This chain's CDR3 is CASSPDRKNEQYF. In nucleotides, the CDR3 is TGTGCCAGCTCACCCGACAGGAAGAACGAGCAGTACTTC. V is TRBV18 and J is TRBJ2-7; D is perhaps TRBD1 (6 bases). The V end lost 3 bases, the J end lost 5 bases, and 11 bases lay between the germline ends. In germline, CDR1 is KGHSH, CDR2 LQKENI. The CDR3 covers 13 residues.

The chain has TRBV7-7 and TRBJ2-1, with 15 bases fitting TRBD2. Germline V gene lookup returns CDR1 SSHAT and CDR2 FNYEAQ (reference sequence). CDR3 length: 16 residues. V was clipped by 1 base and J by 6 bases; unmatched bases: 1. The CDR3 DNA reads TGTGCCAGCAGCTTAGGGACTAGCGGGGGGGCCAATGAGCAGTTCTTC. The encoded protein is CASSLGTSGGANEQFF. Combining the CDR3 with reference TRBV7-7 and TRBJ2-1 gives the whole variable domain GAGVSQSPRYKVTKRGQDVTLRCDPISSHATLYWYQQALGQGPEFLTYFNYEAQPDKSGLPSDRFSAERPEGSISTLTIQRTEQRDSAMYRCASSLGTSGGANEQFFGPGTRLTVL.

The chain uses TRBV11-3 and TRBJ2-7, with D maybe TRBD2 (6 bases). Between the trimmed V and J ends, which lost 1 base and 4 bases, there was a span of 8 bases. This CDR3 spans 13 amino acids. The V gene's germline CDR1 is SGHNT and CDR2 YENEEA. CDR3 DNA: TGTGCCAGCAGCTTAGGGGGGGAGTACGAGCAGTACTTC. Its protein is CASSLGGEYEQYF.

Ten or more counts support this clone. This chain links TRBV6-5 with TRBJ2-1, with 13 bases identical to TRBD2. V lost 6 bases and J lost 9; bases outside the gene matches: 8. This CDR3 is built from 15 residues. Germline V gene data show CDR1 as MNHEY and CDR2 as SVGAGI. This CDR3 reads CASRRTSGGLGEQFF. In DNA form, the CDR3 reads TGTGCCAGCAGGCGGACTAGCGGGGGCCTGGGTGAGCAGTTCTTC.

The CDR3: CASSARTGSSNEKLFF. DNA of the CDR3: TGTGCCAGCAGCGCCCGGACAGGTTCCTCTAATGAAAAACTGTTTTTT. The chain uses TRBV5-4 and TRBJ1-4; 7 bases match TRBD1. The CDR3 loop spans 16 amino acids. V was pared by 4 bases and J by 3 bases, with 9 bases of the junction left unmatched. CDR1 is SGHNT and CDR2 is YYREEE in the germline V gene (reference sequence).

The chain employs TRBV6-5 and TRBJ1-4, with a possible D match to TRBD1 (5 bases). This CDR3 region has 15 residues. The V and J ends lost 6 bases and 0 bases respectively, with 11 bases between them. The germline V gene has CDR1 MNHEY and CDR2 SVGAGI. CDR3 sequence reads: CASSRDGATNEKLFF. CDR3 in DNA: TGTGCCAGCAGCAGGGACGGTGCAACTAATGAAAAACTGTTTTTT.

As concerns this clone: The sample has other DNA sequences that encode this CDR3 too. The chain links TRBV18 to TRBJ1-5, with a possible D match to TRBD1 (6 bases). With 6 bases removed from V and 1 base from J, the gap between germline ends came to 10 bases. Germline V lookup: CDR1 KGHSH, CDR2 LQKENI. This CDR3 has 14 amino acids. The CDR3 nucleotides are TGTGCCAGCTCCCCTCAGGGGAGCAATCAGCCCCAGCATTTT. This translates into CASSPQGSNQPQHF.

This chain links TRBV6-1 with TRBJ1-4; D remains ambiguous. V was cut by 3 bases and J by 5 bases, with 10 bases left in between. This CDR3 contains 14 residues. Germline V gives CDR1 MNHNS, CDR2 SASEGT. This CDR3 is CASSESTGNEKLFF. The CDR3 DNA reads TGTGCCAGCAGTGAGTCCACCGGGAATGAAAAACTGTTTTTT.

The chain combines TRBV7-8 with TRBJ1-1; no reliable D call. Trimming left V 3 bases short and J 0 bases short, with 11 bases between. Germline values: CDR1 SGHVS, CDR2 FQNEAQ. This CDR3 has 15 residues. CDR3 sequence: CASSLTAGMNTEAFF. CDR3 nucleotide sequence: TGTGCCAGCAGCTTGACTGCCGGGATGAACACTGAAGCTTTCTTT.

The chain uses TRBV19 and TRBJ1-2; 10 nucleotides agree with TRBD1. The CDR3 runs 16 residues. Germline lookup yields CDR1 LNHDA and CDR2 SQIVND (reference sequence). V lost 3 bases and J lost 6; bases outside the gene matches: 10. CDR3 coding DNA: TGTGCCAGTAGTATCTTGGGACAGGGGTTCTTGGATGGCTACACCTTC. Its translation: CASSILGQGFLDGYTF.

This sequence joins TRBV7-9 and TRBJ2-7; 10 nucleotides line up with TRBD1. Per the germline V gene, CDR1 is SEHNR and CDR2 is FQNEAQ (reference sequence). J lost 2 bases, V lost 4 bases, and 14 bases had no gene match. CDR3 size: 18 residues. Here the CDR3 reads CASSWTLMGQGYPYEQYF. The CDR3 DNA follows: TGTGCCAGCAGCTGGACCCTTATGGGACAGGGGTATCCCTACGAGCAGTACTTC.

This clone was counted once. The V call is TRBV7-9, the J call TRBJ1-2; TRBD1 matches at 7 bases. Germline lookup yields CDR1 SEHNR and CDR2 FQNEAQ (reference sequence). Trimming took 5 bases from V and 5 from J; bases not matched to a gene: 2. CDR3 length: 12 amino acids. This CDR3 is CASSPRGYGYTF. The CDR3 nucleotides read TGTGCCAGCAGCCCCAGGGGGTATGGCTACACCTTC. The whole variable domain, filled in from reference TRBV7-9 and TRBJ1-2, reads DTGVSQNPRHKITKRGQNVTFRCDPISEHNRLYWYRQTLGQGPEFLTYFQNEAQLEKSRLLSDRFSAERPKGSFSTLEIQRTEQGDSAMYLCASSPRGYGYTFGSGTRLTVV.

This chain uses TRBV27 with TRBJ1-1, with D possibly being TRBD1 (5 bases). This CDR3 comprises 14 residues. Trimming pared 3 bases from V and 3 bases from J, leaving 11 bases between. CDR1 is MNHEY, CDR2 SMNVEV, per germline (reference sequence). The CDR3 loop is CASSLAGLYTEAFF. The CDR3 DNA sequence: TGTGCCAGCAGTTTGGCAGGGCTCTACACTGAAGCTTTCTTT.

The chain carries TRBV2 and TRBJ2-3; 13 nucleotides agree with TRBD2. V lost 7 bases and J lost 6; bases outside the gene matches: 7. The CDR3 spans 15 residues. CDR1 SNHLY and CDR2 FYNNEI come from the germline V gene. DNA of the CDR3: TGTGCCAGCATTCGGACTAGCGGGAGCCCCGATACGCAGTATTTT. Translation gives CASIRTSGSPDTQYF. Full variable domain (outside the CDR3, taken from reference TRBV2 and TRBJ2-3): EPEVTQTPSHQVTQMGQEVILRCVPISNHLYFYWYRQILGQKVEFLVSFYNNEISEKSEIFDDQFSVERPDGSNFTLKIRSTKLEDSAMYFCASIRTSGSPDTQYFGPGTRLTVL.

V usage is TRBV28 and J usage is TRBJ1-4, with D maybe TRBD1 (5 bases). V shed 5 bases and J shed 7 bases, with 23 bases lying between them. Germline CDR1 is MDHEN and CDR2 is SYDVKM. The CDR3 spans 17 residues. CDR3 sequence reads: CASSPLRGGGWSEKLFF. The CDR3 region has the DNA TGTGCCAGCAGTCCCCTTCGGGGGGGAGGCTGGAGTGAAAAACTGTTTTTT.

The chain joins TRBV5-4 to TRBJ2-3, with TRBD2 identical over 7 bases. Germline lookup yields CDR1 SGHNT and CDR2 YYREEE (reference sequence). The CDR3 is made up of 15 amino acids. The trim removed 3 bases at V and 4 bases at J, leaving 8 bases unmatched. CDR3 coding DNA: TGTGCCAGCAGCTGGGCGGGAGCGGGTGCAGATACGCAGTATTTT. Translated, it gives CASSWAGAGADTQYF.

This clone showed up just once. V gene TRBV27 combines with J gene TRBJ1-1, with TRBD1 identical over 8 bases. Germline values: CDR1 MNHEY, CDR2 SMNVEV (reference sequence). V lost 5 bases to trimming and J lost 5 bases; unmatched junction nucleotides: 10. The CDR3 extends over 15 amino acids. The CDR3 protein is CASSRGQGWGTEAFF. For the CDR3, the DNA is TGTGCCAGCAGTCGAGGACAGGGATGGGGAACTGAAGCTTTCTTT.

The chain recombines TRBV4-1 with TRBJ1-5; possibly TRBD1 for D (5 bases). The CDR3 extends over 14 amino acids. V was trimmed by 2 bases and J by 5 bases, leaving 10 bases between them. Looked up from germline, CDR1 is MGHRA and CDR2 is YSYEKL. CDR3 loop: CASSQRRGDQPQHF. CDR3 DNA sequence: TGCGCCAGCAGCCAACGACGGGGGGATCAGCCCCAGCATTTT.

The chain couples TRBV2 to TRBJ1-2; 9 bases match TRBD1. Trimming took 8 bases from V and 0 from J; bases not matched to a gene: 7. The CDR3 contains 15 residues. Germline CDR1 and CDR2: SNHLY and FYNNEI. CDR3 sequence (DNA): TGTGCCAGCCCACCGGGACAGGGAGCTAACTATGGCTACACCTTC. Its translation: CASPPGQGANYGYTF.

The sample holds one count of this clone. This chain uses TRBV11-2 with TRBJ1-3; TRBD1 matches at 8 bases. In germline, CDR1 is SGHAT, CDR2 FQNNGV. Trimming took 1 base from V and 3 from J; bases not matched to a gene: 8. The CDR3 is made up of 17 amino acids. Here the CDR3 reads CASSLVPQGASGNTIYF. Here the CDR3 DNA reads TGTGCCAGCAGCTTAGTGCCCCAGGGGGCGAGTGGAAACACCATATATTTT.

The chain recombines TRBV6-6 with TRBJ1-1; TRBD1 might be the D (6 bases). Germline values: CDR1 MNHNY, CDR2 SVGAGI (reference sequence). Trimming took 5 bases from V and 4 from J, leaving 23 bases between them. The CDR3 sequence is 17 residues long. CDR3 sequence: CASSLHRERVRVTEAFF. The CDR3 region has the DNA TGTGCCAGCAGTCTACACAGGGAGAGGGTTAGGGTCACTGAAGCTTTCTTT.

This clone turned up a few times. The chain uses TRBV4-1 and TRBJ2-5, with D perhaps TRBD2 (7 bases). The germline gives CDR1 MGHRA, CDR2 YSYEKL. The CDR3 runs 17 residues. The V end lost 4 bases, the J end lost 4 bases, and 22 bases lay between the germline ends. CDR3 protein: CASSRLGASGSRETQYF. DNA of the CDR3: TGCGCCAGCAGCCGGCTGGGGGCTAGCGGAAGTCGAGAGACCCAGTACTTC.

Of note for this clone: This same CDR3 is encoded by further DNA sequences in the sample. The V gene is TRBV6-5, the J gene TRBJ2-7, with TRBD1 matching over 8 bases. CDR1 is MNHEY and CDR2 is SVGAGI in the germline V gene. The CDR3 extends over 14 amino acids. With V trimmed by 2 bases and J by 2 bases, 2 bases remained unmatched. CDR3 DNA sequence: TGTGCCAGCAGTTACGGACAGGGAGCCTACGAGCAGTACTTC. Protein product: CASSYGQGAYEQYF.

The chain uses TRBV19 and TRBJ2-7; 12 bases are a match to TRBD2. Germline V gene lookup returns CDR1 LNHDA and CDR2 SQIVND (reference sequence). Unmatched junction bases numbered 5, after V lost 10 bases and J lost 1 base. The CDR3 covers 14 residues. DNA of the CDR3: TGTGCCACGACGACTAGCGGGAGTTCCTACGAGCAGTACTTC. It yields the protein CATTTSGSSYEQYF. Using reference TRBV19 and TRBJ2-7 for the parts outside the CDR3, the full variable domain is DGGITQSPKYLFRKEGQNVTLSCEQNLNHDAMYWYRQDPGQGLRLIYYSQIVNDFQKGDIAEGYSVSREKKESFPLTVTSAQKNPTAFYLCATTTSGSSYEQYFGPGTRLTVT.